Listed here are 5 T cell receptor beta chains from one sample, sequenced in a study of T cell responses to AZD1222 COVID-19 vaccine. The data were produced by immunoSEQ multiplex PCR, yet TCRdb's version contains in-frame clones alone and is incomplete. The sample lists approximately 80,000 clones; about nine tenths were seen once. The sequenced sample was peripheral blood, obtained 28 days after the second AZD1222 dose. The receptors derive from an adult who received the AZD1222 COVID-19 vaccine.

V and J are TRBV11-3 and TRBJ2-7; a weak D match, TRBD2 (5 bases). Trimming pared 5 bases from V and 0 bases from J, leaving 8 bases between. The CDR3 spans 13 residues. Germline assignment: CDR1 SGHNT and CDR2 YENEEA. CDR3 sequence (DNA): TGTGCCAGCAGCAGCGGCCCCTCCTACGAGCAGTACTTC. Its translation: CASSSGPSYEQYF. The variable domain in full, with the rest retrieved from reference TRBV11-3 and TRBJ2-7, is EAGVVQSPRYKIIEKKQPVAFWCNPISGHNTLYWYLQNLGQGPELLIRYENEEAVDDSQLPKDRFSAERLKGVDSTLKIQPAELGDSAVYLCASSSGPSYEQYFGPGTRLTVT.

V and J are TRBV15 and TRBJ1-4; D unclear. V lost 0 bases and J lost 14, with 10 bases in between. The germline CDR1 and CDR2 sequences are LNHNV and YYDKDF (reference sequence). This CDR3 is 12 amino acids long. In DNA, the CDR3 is TGTGCCACCAGCAGAGATCGGGTTACGCTGTTTTTT. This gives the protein CATSRDRVTLFF.

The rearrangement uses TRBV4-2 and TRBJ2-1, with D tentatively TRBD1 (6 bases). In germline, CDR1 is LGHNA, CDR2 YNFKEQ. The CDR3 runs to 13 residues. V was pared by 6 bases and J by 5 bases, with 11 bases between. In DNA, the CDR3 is TGTGCCAGCAGATCGACAGGAGACAATGAGCAGTTCTTC. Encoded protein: CASRSTGDNEQFF.

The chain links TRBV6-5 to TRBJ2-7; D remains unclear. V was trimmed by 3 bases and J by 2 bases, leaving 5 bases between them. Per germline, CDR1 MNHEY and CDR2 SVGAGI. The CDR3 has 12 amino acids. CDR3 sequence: CASSYNPYEQYF. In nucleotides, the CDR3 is TGTGCCAGCAGTTATAATCCCTACGAGCAGTACTTC.

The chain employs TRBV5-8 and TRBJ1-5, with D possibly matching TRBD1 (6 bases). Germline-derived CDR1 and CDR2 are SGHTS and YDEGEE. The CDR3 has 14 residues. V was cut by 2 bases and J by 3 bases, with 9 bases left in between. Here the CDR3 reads CASSFDRTNQPQHF. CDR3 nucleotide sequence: TGTGCCAGCAGCTTCGACAGGACCAATCAGCCCCAGCATTTT.